This TCR beta chain was profiled in a study of T-cell reconstitution after alpha-beta-depleted transplantation in children. The study's findings and limits: Some patients owed their high day-60 TCRbeta diversity to surviving recipient T cells and thymic progenitors. Two months or so post-transplant, alpha-beta T cells reportedly derived from several hundred expanded graft clones. Hyperexpanded clones declined; after one year, newly produced T cells mostly supplied diversity.

CDR3 length: 15 residues. Germline CDR1 ENHRY, CDR2 SYGVKD. V lost 4 bases and J 1 base, leaving 13 bases between the germline ends. The table lists this clonotype with many counts. What it binds is unknown. Molecular barcoding with unique molecular identifiers was used for the TCRbeta library. TCRdb re-analysed the PCR reads in MiXCR, keeping a single row per CDR3 protein. In the table there are around 580,000 distinct CDR3 sequences, 27% of which are singletons. The genes are TRBV10-3 and TRBJ1-1; D is perhaps TRBD1 (5 bases). The source was PBMCs, collected before TCRalphabeta/CD19-depleted stem cell transplant. The sequence was collected from a boy in the first two years of life with Wiskott-Aldrich syndrome, due to receive a stem cell transplant. DNA for the CDR3: TGTGCCATCAGTGTACTAGGGACGGCGAACACTGAAGCTTTCTTT. This encodes CAISVLGTANTEAFF.